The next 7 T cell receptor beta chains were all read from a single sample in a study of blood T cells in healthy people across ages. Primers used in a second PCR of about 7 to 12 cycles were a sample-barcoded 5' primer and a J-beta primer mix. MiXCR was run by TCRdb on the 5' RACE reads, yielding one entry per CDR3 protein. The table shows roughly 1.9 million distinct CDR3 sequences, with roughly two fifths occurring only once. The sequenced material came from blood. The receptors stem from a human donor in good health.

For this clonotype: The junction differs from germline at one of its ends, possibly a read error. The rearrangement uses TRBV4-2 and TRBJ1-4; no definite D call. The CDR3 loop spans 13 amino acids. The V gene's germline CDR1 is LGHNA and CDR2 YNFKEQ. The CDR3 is CASSQEDNEKRFF. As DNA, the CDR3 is TGTGCCAGCAGCCAAGAGGATAATGAAAAACGGTTTTTT.

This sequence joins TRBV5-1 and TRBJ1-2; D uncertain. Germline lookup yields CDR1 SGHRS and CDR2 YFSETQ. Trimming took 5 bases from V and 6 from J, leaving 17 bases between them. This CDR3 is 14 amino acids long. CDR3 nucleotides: TGCGCCAGCAGTTTCCGTCCTAACGCGGATGGCTACACCTTC. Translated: CASSFRPNADGYTF.

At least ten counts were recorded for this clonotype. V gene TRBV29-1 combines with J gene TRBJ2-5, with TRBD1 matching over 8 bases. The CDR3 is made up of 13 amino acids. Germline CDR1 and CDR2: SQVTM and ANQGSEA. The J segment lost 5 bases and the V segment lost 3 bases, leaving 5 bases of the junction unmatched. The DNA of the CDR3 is TGCAGCGTTGATCCAGGGGGCGGCGAGACCCAGTACTTC. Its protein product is CSVDPGGGETQYF. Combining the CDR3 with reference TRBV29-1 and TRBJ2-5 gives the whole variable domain SAVISQKPSRDICQRGTSLTIQCQVDSQVTMMFWYRQQPGQSLTLIATANQGSEATYESGFVIDKFPISRPNLTFSTLTVSNMSPEDSSIYLCSVDPGGGETQYFGPGTRLLVL.

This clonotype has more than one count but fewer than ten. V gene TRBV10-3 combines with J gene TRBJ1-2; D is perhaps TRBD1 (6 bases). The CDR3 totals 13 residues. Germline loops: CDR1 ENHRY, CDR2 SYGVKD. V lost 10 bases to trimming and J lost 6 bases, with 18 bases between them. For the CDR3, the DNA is TGTGCCAGGAGACAACAGGGTGGGGATGGCTACACCTTC. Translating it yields CARRQQGGDGYTF.

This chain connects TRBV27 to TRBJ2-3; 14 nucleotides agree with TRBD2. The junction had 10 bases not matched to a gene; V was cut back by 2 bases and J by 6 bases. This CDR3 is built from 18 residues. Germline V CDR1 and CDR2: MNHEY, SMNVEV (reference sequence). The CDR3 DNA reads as TGTGCCAGCAGTTTAGAGGCGGGACTAGCGGGGGCTTTGGATACGCAGTATTTT. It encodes CASSLEAGLAGALDTQYF.

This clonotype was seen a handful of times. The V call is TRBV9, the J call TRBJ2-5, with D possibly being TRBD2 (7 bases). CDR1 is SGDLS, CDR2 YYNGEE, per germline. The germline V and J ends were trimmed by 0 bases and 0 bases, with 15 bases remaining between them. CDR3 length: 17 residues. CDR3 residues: CASSVGEGRGYQETQYF. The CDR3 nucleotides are TGTGCCAGCAGCGTAGGAGAAGGGAGGGGGTACCAAGAGACCCAGTACTTC.

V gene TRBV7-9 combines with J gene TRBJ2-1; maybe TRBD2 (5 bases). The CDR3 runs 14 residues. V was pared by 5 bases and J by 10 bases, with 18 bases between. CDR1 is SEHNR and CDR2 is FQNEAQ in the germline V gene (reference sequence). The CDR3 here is CASSRGLSSYEQFF. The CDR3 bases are TGTGCCAGCAGCCGGGGTCTAAGCTCCTACGAGCAGTTCTTC.